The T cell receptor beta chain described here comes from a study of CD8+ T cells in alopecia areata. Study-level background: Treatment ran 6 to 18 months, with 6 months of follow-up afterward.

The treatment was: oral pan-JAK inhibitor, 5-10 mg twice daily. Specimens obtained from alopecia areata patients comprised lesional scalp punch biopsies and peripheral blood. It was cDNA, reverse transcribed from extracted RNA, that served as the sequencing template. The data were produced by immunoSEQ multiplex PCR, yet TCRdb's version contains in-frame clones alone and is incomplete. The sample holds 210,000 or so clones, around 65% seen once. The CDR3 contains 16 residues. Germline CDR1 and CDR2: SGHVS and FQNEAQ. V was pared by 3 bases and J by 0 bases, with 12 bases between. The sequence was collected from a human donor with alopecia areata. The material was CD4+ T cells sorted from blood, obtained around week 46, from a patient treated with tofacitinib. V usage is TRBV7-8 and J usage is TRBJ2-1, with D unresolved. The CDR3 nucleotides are TGTGCCAGCAGCTTCTACGCTGGTATCTCCTACAATGAGCAGTTCTTC. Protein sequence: CASSFYAGISYNEQFF.